This TCR beta chain is drawn from a study of blood T cell repertoires in COVID-19. The overall study: From T cells, B-cell-depleted T cells, or PBMCs came the material, which was cDNA or gDNA.

Recovered Cohort 3 donors showed two negative PCRs, clearance, or symptom resolution. Germline V gene data show CDR1 as MGHRA and CDR2 as YSYEKL. This CDR3 spans 13 amino acids. Trimming took 8 bases from V and 7 from J, leaving 17 bases between them. The table came from immunoSEQ multiplex PCR; TCRdb's copy has only in-frame clones and leaves some out. Of 490,000 or so clones in the sample, about nine tenths were seen once. The V and J genes are TRBV4-1 and TRBJ1-1, with a possible D match to TRBD1 (6 bases). This sequence was found in a woman aged 60-70 years who had recovered from COVID-19. Sequenced sample: PBMCs or T cells enriched from blood (not recorded which). The DNA for the CDR3 is TGCGCCAGCTCGTGGGACACGTACGATGAAGCTTTCTTT. Its translation is CASSWDTYDEAFF.